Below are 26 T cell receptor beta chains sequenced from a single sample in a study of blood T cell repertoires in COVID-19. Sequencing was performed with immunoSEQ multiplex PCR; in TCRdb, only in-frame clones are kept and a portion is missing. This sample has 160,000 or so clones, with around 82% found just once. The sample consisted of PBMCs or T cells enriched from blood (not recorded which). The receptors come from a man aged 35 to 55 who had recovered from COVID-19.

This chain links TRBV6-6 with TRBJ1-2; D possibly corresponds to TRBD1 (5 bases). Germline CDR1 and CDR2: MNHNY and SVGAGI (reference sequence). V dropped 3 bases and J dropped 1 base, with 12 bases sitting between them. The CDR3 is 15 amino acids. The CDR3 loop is CASSYRGGSNYGYTF. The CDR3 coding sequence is TGTGCCAGCAGTTATAGGGGAGGGAGTAACTATGGCTACACCTTC.

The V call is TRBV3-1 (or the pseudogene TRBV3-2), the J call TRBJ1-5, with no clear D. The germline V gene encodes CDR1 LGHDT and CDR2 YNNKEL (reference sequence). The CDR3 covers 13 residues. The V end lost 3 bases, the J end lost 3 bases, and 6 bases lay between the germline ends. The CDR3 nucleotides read TGTGCCAGCAGCCAGGGCTCCAATCAGCCCCAGCATTTT. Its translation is CASSQGSNQPQHF.

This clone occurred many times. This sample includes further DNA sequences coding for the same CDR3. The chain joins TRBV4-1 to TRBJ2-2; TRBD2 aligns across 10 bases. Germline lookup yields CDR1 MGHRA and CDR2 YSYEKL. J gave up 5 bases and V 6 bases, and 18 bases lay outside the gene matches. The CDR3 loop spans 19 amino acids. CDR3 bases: TGCGCCAGCAGTCTCCCGGGAGCGGGGGGGGGATTGGTGACCGGGGAGCTGTTTTTT. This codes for CASSLPGAGGGLVTGELFF.

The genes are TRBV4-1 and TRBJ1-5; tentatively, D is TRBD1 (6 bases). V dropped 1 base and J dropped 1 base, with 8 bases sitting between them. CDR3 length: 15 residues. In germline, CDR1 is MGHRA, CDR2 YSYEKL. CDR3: CASSQGDTSNQPQHF. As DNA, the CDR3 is TGCGCCAGCAGCCAAGGGGACACAAGCAATCAGCCCCAGCATTTT.

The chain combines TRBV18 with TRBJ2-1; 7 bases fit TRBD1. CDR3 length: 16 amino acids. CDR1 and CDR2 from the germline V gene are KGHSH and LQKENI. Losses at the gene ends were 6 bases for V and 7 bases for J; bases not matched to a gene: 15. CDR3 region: CASSQSYRTGRNEQFF. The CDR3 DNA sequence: TGTGCCAGCTCTCAGTCTTACCGGACAGGCCGGAATGAGCAGTTCTTC.

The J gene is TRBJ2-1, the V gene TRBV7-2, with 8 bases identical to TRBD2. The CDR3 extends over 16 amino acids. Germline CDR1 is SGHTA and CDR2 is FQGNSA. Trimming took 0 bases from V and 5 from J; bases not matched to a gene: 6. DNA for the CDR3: TGTGCCAGCAGCTTAGCACGGGGGGGCCAGAACAATGAGCAGTTCTTC. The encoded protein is CASSLARGGQNNEQFF.

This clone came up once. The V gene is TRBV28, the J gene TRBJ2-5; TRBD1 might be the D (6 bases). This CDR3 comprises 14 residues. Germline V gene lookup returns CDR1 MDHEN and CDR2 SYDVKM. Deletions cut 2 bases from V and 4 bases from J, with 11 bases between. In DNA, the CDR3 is TGTGCCAGCAGTTTAGCCAGGGGACCAGAGACCCAGTACTTC. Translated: CASSLARGPETQYF.

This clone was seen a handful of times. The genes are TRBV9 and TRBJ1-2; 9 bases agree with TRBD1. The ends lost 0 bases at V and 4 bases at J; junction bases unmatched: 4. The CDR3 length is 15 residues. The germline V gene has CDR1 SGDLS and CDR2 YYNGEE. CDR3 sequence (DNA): TGTGCCAGCAGCGTAGGGACAGGGGATGGCTATGGCTACACCTTC. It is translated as CASSVGTGDGYGYTF.

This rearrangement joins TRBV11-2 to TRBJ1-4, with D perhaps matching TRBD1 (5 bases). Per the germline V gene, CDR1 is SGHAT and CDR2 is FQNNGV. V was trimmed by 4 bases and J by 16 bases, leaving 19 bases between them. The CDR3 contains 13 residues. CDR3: CASSSLGTGDRFF. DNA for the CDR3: TGTGCCAGCAGCTCCCTCGGGACTGGCGACAGGTTTTTT.

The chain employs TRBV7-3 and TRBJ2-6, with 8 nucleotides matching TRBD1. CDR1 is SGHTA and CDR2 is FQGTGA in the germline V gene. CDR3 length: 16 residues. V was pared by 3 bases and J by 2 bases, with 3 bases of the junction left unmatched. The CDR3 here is CASSLQGAAGANVLTF. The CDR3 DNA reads TGTGCCAGCAGCTTGCAGGGGGCGGCTGGGGCCAACGTCCTGACTTTC.

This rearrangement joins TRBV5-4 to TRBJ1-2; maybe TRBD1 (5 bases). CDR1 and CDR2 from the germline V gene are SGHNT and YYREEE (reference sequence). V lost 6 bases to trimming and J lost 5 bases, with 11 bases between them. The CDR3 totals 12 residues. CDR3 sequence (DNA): TGTGCCAGCACCGATACAGGTTATGGCTACACCTTC. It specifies CASTDTGYGYTF. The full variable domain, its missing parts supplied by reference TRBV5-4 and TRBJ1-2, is ETGVTQSPTHLIKTRGQQVTLRCSSQSGHNTVSWYQQALGQGPQFIFQYYREEENGRGNFPPRFSGLQFPNYSSELNVNALELDDSALYLCASTDTGYGYTFGSGTRLTVV.

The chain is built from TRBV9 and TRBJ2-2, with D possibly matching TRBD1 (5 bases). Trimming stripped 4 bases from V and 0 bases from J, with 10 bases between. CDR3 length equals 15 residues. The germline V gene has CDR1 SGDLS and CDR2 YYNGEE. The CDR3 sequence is CASSQGGTNTGELFF. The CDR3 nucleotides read TGTGCCAGCAGCCAGGGCGGAACGAACACCGGGGAGCTGTTTTTT.

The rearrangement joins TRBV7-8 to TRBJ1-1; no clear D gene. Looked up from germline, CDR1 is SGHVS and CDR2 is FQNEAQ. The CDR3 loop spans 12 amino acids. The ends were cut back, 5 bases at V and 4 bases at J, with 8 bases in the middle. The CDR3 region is CASSPGLTEAFF. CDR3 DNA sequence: TGTGCCAGCAGCCCTGGACTCACTGAAGCTTTCTTT.

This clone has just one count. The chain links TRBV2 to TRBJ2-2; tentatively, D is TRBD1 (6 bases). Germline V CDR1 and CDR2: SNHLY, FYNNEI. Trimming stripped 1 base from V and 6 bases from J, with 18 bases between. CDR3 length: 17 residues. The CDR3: CASSEVGAGKGAGELFF. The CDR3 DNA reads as TGTGCCAGCAGTGAAGTTGGCGCAGGGAAGGGGGCCGGGGAGCTGTTTTTT.

The CDR3 coding sequence is TGCGCCAGCAGCCAAGATCCCGCGGGGCGAGGGACCCAGTACTTC. This encodes CASSQDPAGRGTQYF. This chain uses TRBV4-1 with TRBJ2-5; D might be TRBD2 (6 bases). The CDR3 runs 15 residues. Trimming took off 0 bases at V and 7 bases at J, with 15 bases between the two ends. Per germline, CDR1 MGHRA and CDR2 YSYEKL.

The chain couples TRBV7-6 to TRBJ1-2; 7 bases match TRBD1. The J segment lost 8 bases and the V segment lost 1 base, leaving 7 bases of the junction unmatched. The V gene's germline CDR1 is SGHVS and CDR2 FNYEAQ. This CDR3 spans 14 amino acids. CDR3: CASSLEQGTEGYTF. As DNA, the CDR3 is TGTGCCAGCAGCTTAGAACAAGGGACAGAGGGCTACACCTTC.

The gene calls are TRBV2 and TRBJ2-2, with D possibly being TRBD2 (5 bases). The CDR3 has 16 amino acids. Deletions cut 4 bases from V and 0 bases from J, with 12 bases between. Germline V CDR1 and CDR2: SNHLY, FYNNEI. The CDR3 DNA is TGTGCCAGCAGTGTAGGACTCTCCGCGAACACCGGGGAGCTGTTTTTT. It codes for CASSVGLSANTGELFF.

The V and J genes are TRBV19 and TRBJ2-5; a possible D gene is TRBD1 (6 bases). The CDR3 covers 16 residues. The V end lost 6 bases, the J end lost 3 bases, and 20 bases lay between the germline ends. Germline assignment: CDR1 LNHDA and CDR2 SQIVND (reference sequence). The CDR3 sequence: CASSRTGTRREETQYF. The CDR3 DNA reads TGTGCCAGTAGCCGAACCGGGACACGGCGGGAAGAGACCCAGTACTTC.

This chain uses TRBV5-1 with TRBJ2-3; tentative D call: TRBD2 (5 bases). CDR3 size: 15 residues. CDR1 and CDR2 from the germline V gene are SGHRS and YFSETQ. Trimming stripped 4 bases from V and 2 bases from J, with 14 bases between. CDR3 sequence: CASSQDSRDTDTQYF. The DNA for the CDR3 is TGCGCCAGCAGCCAGGATAGTCGGGACACAGATACGCAGTATTTT. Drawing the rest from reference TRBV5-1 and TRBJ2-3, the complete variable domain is KAGVTQTPRYLIKTRGQQVTLSCSPISGHRSVSWYQQTPGQGLQFLFEYFSETQRNKGNFPGRFSGRQFSNSRSEMNVSTLELGDSALYLCASSQDSRDTDTQYFGPGTRLTVL.

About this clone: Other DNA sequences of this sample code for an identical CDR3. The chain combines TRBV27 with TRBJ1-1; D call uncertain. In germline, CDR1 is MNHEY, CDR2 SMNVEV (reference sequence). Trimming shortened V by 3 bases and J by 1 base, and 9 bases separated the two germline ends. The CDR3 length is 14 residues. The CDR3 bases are TGTGCCAGCAGTTTTGGCACCGCGAACACTGAAGCTTTCTTT. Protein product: CASSFGTANTEAFF.

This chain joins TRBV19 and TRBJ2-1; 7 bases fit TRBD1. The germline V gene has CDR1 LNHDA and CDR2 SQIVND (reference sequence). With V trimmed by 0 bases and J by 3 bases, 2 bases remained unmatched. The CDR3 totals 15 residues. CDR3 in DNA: TGTGCCAGTAGTATAGACCGGGACAGCTACAATGAGCAGTTCTTC. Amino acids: CASSIDRDSYNEQFF.

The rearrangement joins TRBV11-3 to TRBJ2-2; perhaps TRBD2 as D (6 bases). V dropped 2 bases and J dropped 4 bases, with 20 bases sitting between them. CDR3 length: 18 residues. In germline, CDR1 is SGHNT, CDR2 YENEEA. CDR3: CASSLQGRPVGGTGELFF. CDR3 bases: TGTGCCAGCAGCTTACAGGGCCGACCGGTCGGGGGCACCGGGGAGCTGTTTTTT. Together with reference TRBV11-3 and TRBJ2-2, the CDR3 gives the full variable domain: EAGVVQSPRYKIIEKKQPVAFWCNPISGHNTLYWYLQNLGQGPELLIRYENEEAVDDSQLPKDRFSAERLKGVDSTLKIQPAELGDSAVYLCASSLQGRPVGGTGELFFGEGSRLTVL.

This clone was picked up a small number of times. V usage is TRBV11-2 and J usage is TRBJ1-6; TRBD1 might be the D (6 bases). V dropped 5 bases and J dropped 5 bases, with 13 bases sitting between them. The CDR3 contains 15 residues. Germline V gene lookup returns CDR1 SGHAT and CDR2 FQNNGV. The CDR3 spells CASSPRGGDNSPLHF. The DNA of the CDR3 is TGTGCCAGCAGCCCCCGGGGGGGCGATAATTCACCCCTCCACTTT.

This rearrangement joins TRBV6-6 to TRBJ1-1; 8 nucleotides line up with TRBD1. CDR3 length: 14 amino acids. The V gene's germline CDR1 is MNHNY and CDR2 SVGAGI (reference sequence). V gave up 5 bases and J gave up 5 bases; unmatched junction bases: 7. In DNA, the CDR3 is TGTGCCAGCAGTCCAGGGGGCGCAGGGACTGAAGCTTTCTTT. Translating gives CASSPGGAGTEAFF.

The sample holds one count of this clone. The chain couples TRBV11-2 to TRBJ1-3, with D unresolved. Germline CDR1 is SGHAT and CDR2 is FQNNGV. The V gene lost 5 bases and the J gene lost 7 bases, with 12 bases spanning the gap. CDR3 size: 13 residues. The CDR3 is CASSRTQRNTIYF. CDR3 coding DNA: TGTGCCAGCAGCCGTACCCAGCGGAACACCATATATTTT.

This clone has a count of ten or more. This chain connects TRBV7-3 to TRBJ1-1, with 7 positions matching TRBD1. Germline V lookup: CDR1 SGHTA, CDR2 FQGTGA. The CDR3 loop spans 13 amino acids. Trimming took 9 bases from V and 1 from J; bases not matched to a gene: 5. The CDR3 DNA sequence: TGTGCCAGTTCCAGGGACAGGAACACTGAAGCTTTCTTT. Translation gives CASSRDRNTEAFF.